The present entry profiles one TCR beta chain with its context. Antigen unknown. Profiled with immunoSEQ multiplex PCR; TCRdb holds only in-frame clones, not every one. The sample yields 150,000 to 200,000 clones, 87% seen once. The record originates from a study of Ad26.COV2.S vaccination and SARS-CoV-2 variants. Notes on the study in general: The authors reported substantial breadth in spike-specific CD8+ and CD4+ T cell responses after vaccination.

V was clipped by 6 bases and J by 0 bases, with 16 bases between them. Germline V CDR1 and CDR2: LNHDA, SQIVND (reference sequence). The length of the CDR3 is 16 residues. Sequencing was performed on peripheral blood, taken after recovery from COVID-19. The chain has TRBV19 and TRBJ2-3; TRBD2 might be the D (5 bases). This clonotype was obtained from a human donor who had recovered from COVID-19. CDR3 bases: TGTGCCAGTAGCCCATTCTCGGACTCAAGCACAGATACGCAGTATTTT. As protein: CASSPFSDSSTDTQYF.